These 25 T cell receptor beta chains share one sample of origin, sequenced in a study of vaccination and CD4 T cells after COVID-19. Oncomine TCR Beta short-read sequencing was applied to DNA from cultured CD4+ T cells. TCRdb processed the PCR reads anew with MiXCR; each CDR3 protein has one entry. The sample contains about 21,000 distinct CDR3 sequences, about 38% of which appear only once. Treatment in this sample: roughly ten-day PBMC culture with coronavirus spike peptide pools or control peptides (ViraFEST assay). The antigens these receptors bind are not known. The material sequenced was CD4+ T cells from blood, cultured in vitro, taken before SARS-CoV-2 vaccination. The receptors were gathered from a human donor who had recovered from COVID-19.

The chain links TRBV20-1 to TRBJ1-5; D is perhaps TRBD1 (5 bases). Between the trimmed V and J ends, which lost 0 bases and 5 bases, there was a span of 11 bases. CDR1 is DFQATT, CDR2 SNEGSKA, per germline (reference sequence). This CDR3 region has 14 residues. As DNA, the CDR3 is TGCAGTGCTAGAGATGCAGGGCTCGATCAGCCCCAGCATTTT. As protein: CSARDAGLDQPQHF.

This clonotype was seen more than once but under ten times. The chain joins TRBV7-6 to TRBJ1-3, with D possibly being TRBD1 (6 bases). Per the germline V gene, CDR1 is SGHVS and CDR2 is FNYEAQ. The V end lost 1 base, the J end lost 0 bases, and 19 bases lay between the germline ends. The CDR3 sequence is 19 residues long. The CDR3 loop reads CASSLVGGGGTSSGNTIYF. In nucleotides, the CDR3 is TGTGCCAGCAGCTTAGTGGGCGGGGGCGGCACCTCCTCTGGAAACACCATATATTTT.

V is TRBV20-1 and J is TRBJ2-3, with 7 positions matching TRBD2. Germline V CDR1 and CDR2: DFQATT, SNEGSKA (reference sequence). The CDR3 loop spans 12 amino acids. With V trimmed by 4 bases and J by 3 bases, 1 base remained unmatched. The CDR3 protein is CSAIGGTDTQYF. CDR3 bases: TGCAGTGCTATCGGGGGGACAGATACGCAGTATTTT.

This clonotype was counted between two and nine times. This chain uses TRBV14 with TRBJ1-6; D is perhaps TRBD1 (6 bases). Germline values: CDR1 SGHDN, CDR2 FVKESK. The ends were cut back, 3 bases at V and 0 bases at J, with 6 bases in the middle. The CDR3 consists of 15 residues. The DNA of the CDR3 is TGTGCCAGCAGCCACAGGGGCTCCTATAATTCACCCCTCCACTTT. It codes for CASSHRGSYNSPLHF.

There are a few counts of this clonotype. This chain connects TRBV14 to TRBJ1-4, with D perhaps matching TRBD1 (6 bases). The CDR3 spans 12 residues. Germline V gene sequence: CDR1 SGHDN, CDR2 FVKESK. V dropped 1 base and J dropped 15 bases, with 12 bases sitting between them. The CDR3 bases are TGTGCCAGCAGCCAAGGAGGGGGGAAGGTGTTTTTT. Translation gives CASSQGGGKVFF.

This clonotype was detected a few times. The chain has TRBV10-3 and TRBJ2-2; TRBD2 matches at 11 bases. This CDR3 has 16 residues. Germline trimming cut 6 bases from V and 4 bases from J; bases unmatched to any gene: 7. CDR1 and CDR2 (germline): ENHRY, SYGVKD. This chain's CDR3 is CAISVAGGPGTGELFF. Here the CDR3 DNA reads TGTGCCATCAGCGTAGCGGGGGGGCCGGGCACCGGGGAGCTGTTTTTT.

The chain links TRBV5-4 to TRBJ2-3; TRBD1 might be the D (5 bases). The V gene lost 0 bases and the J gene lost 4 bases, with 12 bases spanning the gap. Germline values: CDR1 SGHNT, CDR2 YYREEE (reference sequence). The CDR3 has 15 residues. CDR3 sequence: CASSLEQGRADTQYF. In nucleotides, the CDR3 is TGTGCCAGCAGCTTGGAGCAGGGTCGCGCAGATACGCAGTATTTT. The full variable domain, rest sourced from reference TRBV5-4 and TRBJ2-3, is ETGVTQSPTHLIKTRGQQVTLRCSSQSGHNTVSWYQQALGQGPQFIFQYYREEENGRGNFPPRFSGLQFPNYSSELNVNALELDDSALYLCASSLEQGRADTQYFGPGTRLTVL.

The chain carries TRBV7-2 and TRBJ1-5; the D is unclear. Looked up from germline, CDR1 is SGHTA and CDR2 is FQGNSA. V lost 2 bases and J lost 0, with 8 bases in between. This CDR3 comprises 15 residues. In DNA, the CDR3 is TGTGCCAGCAGCTTATCGACTCGTAGCAATCAGCCCCAGCATTTT. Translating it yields CASSLSTRSNQPQHF. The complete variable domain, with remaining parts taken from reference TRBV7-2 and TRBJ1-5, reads GAGVSQSPSNKVTEKGKDVELRCDPISGHTALYWYRQSLGQGLEFLIYFQGNSAPDKSGLPSDRFSAERTGGSVSTLTIQRTQQEDSAVYLCASSLSTRSNQPQHFGDGTRLSIL.

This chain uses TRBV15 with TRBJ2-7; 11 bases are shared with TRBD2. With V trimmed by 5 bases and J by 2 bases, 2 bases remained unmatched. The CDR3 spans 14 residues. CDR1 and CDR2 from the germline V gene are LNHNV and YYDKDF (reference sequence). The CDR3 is CATSLSGGAYEQYF. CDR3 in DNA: TGTGCCACCAGCCTTAGCGGGGGGGCCTACGAGCAGTACTTC.

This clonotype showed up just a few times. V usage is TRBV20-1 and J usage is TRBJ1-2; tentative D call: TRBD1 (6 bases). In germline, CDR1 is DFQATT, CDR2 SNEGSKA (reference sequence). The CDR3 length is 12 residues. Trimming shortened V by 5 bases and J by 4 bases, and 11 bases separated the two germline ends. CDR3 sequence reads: CSASQGIYGYTF. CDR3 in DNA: TGCAGTGCTTCCCAGGGGATCTATGGCTACACCTTC.

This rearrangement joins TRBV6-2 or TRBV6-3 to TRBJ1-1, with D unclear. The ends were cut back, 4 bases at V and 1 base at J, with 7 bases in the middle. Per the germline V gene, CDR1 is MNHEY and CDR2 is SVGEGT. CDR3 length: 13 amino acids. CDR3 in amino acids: CASSSRTNTEAFF. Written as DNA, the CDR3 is TGTGCCAGCAGTTCTCGAACGAACACTGAAGCTTTCTTT.

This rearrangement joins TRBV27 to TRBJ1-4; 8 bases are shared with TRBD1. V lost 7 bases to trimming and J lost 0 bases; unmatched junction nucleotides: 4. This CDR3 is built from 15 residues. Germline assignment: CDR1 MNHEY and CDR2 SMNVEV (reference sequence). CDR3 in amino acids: CASKRQGTTNEKLFF. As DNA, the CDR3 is TGTGCCAGCAAACGACAGGGGACAACTAATGAAAAACTGTTTTTT.

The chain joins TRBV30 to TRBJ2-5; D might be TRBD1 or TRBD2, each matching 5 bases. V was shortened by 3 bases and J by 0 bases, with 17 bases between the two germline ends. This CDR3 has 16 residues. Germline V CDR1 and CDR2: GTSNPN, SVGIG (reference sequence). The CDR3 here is CAWSARDRPYQETQYF. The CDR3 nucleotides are TGTGCCTGGAGCGCGAGGGACCGCCCGTACCAAGAGACCCAGTACTTC.

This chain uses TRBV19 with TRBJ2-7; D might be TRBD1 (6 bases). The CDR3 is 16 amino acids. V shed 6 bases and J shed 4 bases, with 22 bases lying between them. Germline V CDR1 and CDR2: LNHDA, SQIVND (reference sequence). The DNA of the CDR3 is TGTGCCAGTAGCCGAAAAACAGGGATGGAAGGGTACGAGCAGTACTTC. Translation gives CASSRKTGMEGYEQYF.

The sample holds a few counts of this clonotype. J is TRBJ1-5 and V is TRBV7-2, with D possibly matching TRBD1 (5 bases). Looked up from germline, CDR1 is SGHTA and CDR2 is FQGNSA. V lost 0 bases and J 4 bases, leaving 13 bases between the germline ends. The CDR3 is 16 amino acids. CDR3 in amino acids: CASSLALAGLNQPQHF. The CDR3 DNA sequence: TGTGCCAGCAGCTTAGCATTGGCAGGGCTAAATCAGCCCCAGCATTTT.

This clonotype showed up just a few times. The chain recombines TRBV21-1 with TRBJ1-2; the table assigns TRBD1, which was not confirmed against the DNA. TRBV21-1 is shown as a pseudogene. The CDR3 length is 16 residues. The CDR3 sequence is CASSKARGLANYGYTF. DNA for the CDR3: TGTGCCAGCAGCAAAGCTCGGGGACTAGCTAACTATGGCTACACCTTC.

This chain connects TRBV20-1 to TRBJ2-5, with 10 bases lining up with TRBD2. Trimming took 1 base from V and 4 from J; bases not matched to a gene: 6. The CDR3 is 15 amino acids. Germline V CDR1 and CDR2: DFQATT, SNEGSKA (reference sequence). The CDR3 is CSARVASGGPETQYF. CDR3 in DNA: TGCAGTGCTAGAGTGGCTAGCGGGGGTCCAGAGACCCAGTACTTC.

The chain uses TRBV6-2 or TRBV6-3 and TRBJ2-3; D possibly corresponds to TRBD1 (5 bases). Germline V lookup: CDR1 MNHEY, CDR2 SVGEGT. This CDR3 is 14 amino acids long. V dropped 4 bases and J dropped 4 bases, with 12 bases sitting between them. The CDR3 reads CASSSDTSADTQYF. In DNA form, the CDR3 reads TGTGCCAGCAGTTCGGACACCAGCGCAGATACGCAGTATTTT.

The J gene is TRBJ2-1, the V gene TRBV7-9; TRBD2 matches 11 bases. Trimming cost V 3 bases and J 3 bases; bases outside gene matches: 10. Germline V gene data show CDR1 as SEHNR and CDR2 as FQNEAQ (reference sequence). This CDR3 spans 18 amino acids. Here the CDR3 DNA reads TGTGCCAGCAGCTTTACGGGACTAGCGGCTATACACTACAATGAGCAGTTCTTC. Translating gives CASSFTGLAAIHYNEQFF.

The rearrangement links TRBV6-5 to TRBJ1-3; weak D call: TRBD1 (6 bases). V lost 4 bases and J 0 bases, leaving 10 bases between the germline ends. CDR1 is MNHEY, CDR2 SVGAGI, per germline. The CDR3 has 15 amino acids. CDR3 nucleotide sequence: TGTGCCAGCAGTTGGGGGCGGAACTCTGGAAACACCATATATTTT. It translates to CASSWGRNSGNTIYF.

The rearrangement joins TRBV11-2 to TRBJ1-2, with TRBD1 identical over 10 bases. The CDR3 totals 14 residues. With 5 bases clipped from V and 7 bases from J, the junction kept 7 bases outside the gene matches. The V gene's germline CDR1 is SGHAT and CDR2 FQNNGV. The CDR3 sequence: CASSASGTGVGYTF. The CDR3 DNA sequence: TGTGCCAGCAGCGCTAGTGGGACAGGGGTTGGCTACACCTTC.

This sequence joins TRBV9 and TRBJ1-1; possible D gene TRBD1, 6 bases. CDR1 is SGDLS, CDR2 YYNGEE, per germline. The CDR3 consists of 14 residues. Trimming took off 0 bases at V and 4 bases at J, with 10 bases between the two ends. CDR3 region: CASSVESGVTEAFF. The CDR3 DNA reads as TGTGCCAGCAGCGTAGAATCAGGGGTCACTGAAGCTTTCTTT.

The CDR3 region is CASSSRAGTPSGEQFF. The DNA of the CDR3 is TGTGCCAGCAGCTCCCGGGCCGGGACCCCGAGCGGTGAGCAGTTCTTC. This chain uses TRBV7-7 with TRBJ2-1; D assignment may be TRBD1 or TRBD2 (5 bases each). The CDR3 spans 16 residues. Trimming removed 4 bases from V and 9 bases from J, with 22 bases in between. Germline V gene data show CDR1 as SSHAT and CDR2 as FNYEAQ (reference sequence).

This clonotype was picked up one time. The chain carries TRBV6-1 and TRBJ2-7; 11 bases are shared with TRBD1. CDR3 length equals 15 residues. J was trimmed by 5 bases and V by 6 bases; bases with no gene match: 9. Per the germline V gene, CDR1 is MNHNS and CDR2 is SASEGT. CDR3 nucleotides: TGTGCCAGCAGCGAGGACAGGGGGCCTTACAACGAGCAGTACTTC. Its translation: CASSEDRGPYNEQYF.

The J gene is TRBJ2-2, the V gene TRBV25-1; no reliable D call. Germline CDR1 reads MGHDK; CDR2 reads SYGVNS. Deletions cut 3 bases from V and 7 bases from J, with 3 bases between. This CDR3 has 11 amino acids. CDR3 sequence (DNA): TGTGCCAGCAGTGAGATCGGGGAGCTGTTTTTT. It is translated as CASSEIGELFF.